Listed below are T cell receptor beta chains from one sample, sequenced in a study of blood T cell repertoires in COVID-19. Repertoires were generated with immunoSEQ multiplex PCR, while TCRdb's copy carries only in-frame clones and drops some. Of tens of thousands of clones in the sample, under 95% are singletons; the top ten hold under 6.5%. Sequenced: peripheral blood. The source of these receptors is a human donor in a cohort sampled during active COVID-19. Each CDR3 is given with its conserved first and last residue. Each record gives: clone size, V gene, J gene, CDR3 protein. Clone size appears in some rows only: once, few, many, or a class for an expanded clone.

abundance: once; v_gene: TRBV5-6; j_gene: TRBJ2-2; CDR3aa: CASSFGRGWVTGELFF
abundance: NA; v_gene: TRBV19; j_gene: TRBJ1-6; CDR3aa: CASSAGSSVRPNSPLHF
abundance: NA; v_gene: TRBV7-9; j_gene: TRBJ1-4; CDR3aa: CASSGGTANEKLFF
abundance: once; v_gene: TRBV10-3; j_gene: TRBJ2-3; CDR3aa: CAISEAGGTDTQYF
abundance: NA; v_gene: TRBV28; j_gene: TRBJ1-5; CDR3aa: CASFDRVQPQHF
abundance: NA; v_gene: TRBV4-2; j_gene: TRBJ2-4; CDR3aa: CASSQGAGTVAKNIQYF
abundance: NA; v_gene: TRBV7-2; j_gene: TRBJ2-3; CDR3aa: CASSLVESTDTQYF
abundance: NA; v_gene: TRBV21-1; j_gene: TRBJ2-2; CDR3aa: CASSKALASGGSGGELFF
abundance: NA; v_gene: TRBV5-1; j_gene: TRBJ2-5; CDR3aa: CASSVGRDQETQYF
abundance: NA; v_gene: TRBV6-4; j_gene: TRBJ2-5; CDR3aa: CASSDDPGPSGGKETQYF
abundance: NA; v_gene: TRBV7-8; j_gene: TRBJ1-1; CDR3aa: CASSLGGTITEAFF
abundance: NA; v_gene: TRBV11-3; j_gene: TRBJ1-1; CDR3aa: CASSLGGRTNTEAFF
abundance: NA; v_gene: TRBV5-4; j_gene: TRBJ1-1; CDR3aa: CASSNYREEAFF
abundance: NA; v_gene: TRBV6-5; j_gene: TRBJ1-5; CDR3aa: CASSTGQGKAQPQHF
abundance: NA; v_gene: TRBV18; j_gene: TRBJ1-1; CDR3aa: CASSPVGHEAFF
abundance: NA; v_gene: TRBV12-3/TRBV12-4; j_gene: TRBJ1-6; CDR3aa: CASRGRVNSPLHF
abundance: NA; v_gene: TRBV7-6; j_gene: TRBJ2-5; CDR3aa: CASSPEGGETQYF
abundance: NA; v_gene: TRBV7-2; j_gene: TRBJ1-6; CDR3aa: CASSAISTGPHSPLHF
abundance: NA; v_gene: TRBV9; j_gene: TRBJ2-1; CDR3aa: CASSAPPISGGASSYNEQFF
abundance: NA; v_gene: TRBV7-2; j_gene: TRBJ2-5; CDR3aa: CASSTRAGGSETQYF
abundance: NA; v_gene: TRBV6-5; j_gene: TRBJ1-4; CDR3aa: CASSTGMTNEKLFF
abundance: NA; v_gene: TRBV10-3; j_gene: TRBJ1-1; CDR3aa: CATSPPENTEAFF
abundance: once; v_gene: TRBV6-5; j_gene: TRBJ1-1; CDR3aa: CASSWGTGNTEAFF
abundance: few; v_gene: TRBV5-4; j_gene: TRBJ1-3; CDR3aa: CASSFRLETGNTIYF
abundance: NA; v_gene: TRBV27; j_gene: TRBJ2-7; CDR3aa: CASRGTGAYEQYF
abundance: NA; v_gene: TRBV6-2/TRBV6-3; j_gene: TRBJ1-1; CDR3aa: CASSHPTGIRMNTEAFF
abundance: NA; v_gene: TRBV19; j_gene: TRBJ1-1; CDR3aa: CASSDTYTEAFF
abundance: NA; v_gene: TRBV6-2/TRBV6-3; j_gene: TRBJ1-5; CDR3aa: CASSTGQAYRAQHF
abundance: once; v_gene: TRBV19; j_gene: TRBJ2-7; CDR3aa: CASSMRFPDRVYEQYF
abundance: once; v_gene: TRBV6-5; j_gene: TRBJ1-1; CDR3aa: CASDPRGATFEAFF
abundance: NA; v_gene: TRBV4-3; j_gene: TRBJ2-7; CDR3aa: CASSLDRGYEQYF
abundance: NA; v_gene: TRBV11-2; j_gene: TRBJ1-1; CDR3aa: CASSPGTGVNTEAFF
abundance: NA; v_gene: TRBV9; j_gene: TRBJ2-3; CDR3aa: CASSIGLAGVTDTQYF